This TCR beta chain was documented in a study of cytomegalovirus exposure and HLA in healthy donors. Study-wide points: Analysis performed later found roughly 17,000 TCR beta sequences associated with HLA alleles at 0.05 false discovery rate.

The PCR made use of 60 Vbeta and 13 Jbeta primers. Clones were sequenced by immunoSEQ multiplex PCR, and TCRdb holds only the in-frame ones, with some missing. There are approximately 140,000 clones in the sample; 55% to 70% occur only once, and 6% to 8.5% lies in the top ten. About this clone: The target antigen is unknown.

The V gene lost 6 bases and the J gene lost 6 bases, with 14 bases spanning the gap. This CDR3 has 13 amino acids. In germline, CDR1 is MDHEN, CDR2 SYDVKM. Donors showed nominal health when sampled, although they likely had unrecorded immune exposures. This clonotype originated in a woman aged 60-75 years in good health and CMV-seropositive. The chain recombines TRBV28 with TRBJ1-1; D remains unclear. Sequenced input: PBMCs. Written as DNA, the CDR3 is TGTGCCAGCAGAAATACACCCAAATCTGAAGCTTTCTTT. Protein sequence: CASRNTPKSEAFF.